The 6 T cell receptor beta chains listed next were all sequenced from one sample in a study of shared clonotypes between healthy human individuals. Generated by immunoSEQ multiplex PCR, the TCRdb table keeps only in-frame clones and is missing some. Among hundreds of thousands of clones listed, approximately 79% were seen once. Sequenced input: memory CD4+ T cells sorted from blood. Subset specified: CD45RA-negative fraction. These receptors all stem from a man aged 25 to 40 in good health.

V and J are TRBV7-9 and TRBJ2-1, with 8 bases fitting TRBD2. Germline trimming cut 4 bases from V and 6 bases from J; bases unmatched to any gene: 17. Germline values: CDR1 SEHNR, CDR2 FQNEAQ (reference sequence). This CDR3 is built from 18 residues. For the CDR3, the DNA is TGTGCCAGCAGCTACCCCGTTGAGGGAGCGGGAGTGGGCAATGAGCAGTTCTTC. Its translation: CASSYPVEGAGVGNEQFF.

This clone was picked up a small number of times. This rearrangement joins TRBV6-5 to TRBJ2-7; 11 positions match TRBD2. Germline loops: CDR1 MNHEY, CDR2 SVGAGI. Trimming cost V 9 bases and J 6 bases; bases outside gene matches: 4. This CDR3 is 12 amino acids long. The CDR3 reads CASTSGSIEQYF. As DNA, the CDR3 is TGTGCCAGTACTAGCGGGAGTATCGAGCAGTACTTC.

The chain joins TRBV7-2 to TRBJ1-1; D not certain. The CDR3 is made up of 15 amino acids. Germline CDR1 SGHTA, CDR2 FQGNSA. V was cut by 6 bases and J by 3 bases, with 17 bases left in between. CDR3 loop: CASRMAGGEYTEAFF. DNA for the CDR3: TGTGCCAGCAGGATGGCGGGTGGGGAATACACTGAAGCTTTCTTT.

This chain joins TRBV7-9 and TRBJ2-7; D is possibly TRBD2 (6 bases). The V and J ends lost 2 bases and 1 base respectively, with 18 bases between them. Germline V lookup: CDR1 SEHNR, CDR2 FQNEAQ (reference sequence). This CDR3 region has 17 residues. The CDR3 sequence: CASSLTPGGKLSYEQYF. The DNA of the CDR3 is TGTGCCAGCAGCTTAACCCCCGGGGGTAAACTTTCCTACGAGCAGTACTTC.

This sequence joins TRBV2 and TRBJ2-7; D may be TRBD2 (5 bases). Germline V lookup: CDR1 SNHLY, CDR2 FYNNEI. V shed 6 bases and J shed 5 bases, with 23 bases lying between them. There are 16 residues in the CDR3. The CDR3, as DNA: TGTGCCAGCAGCCCGGGCTCTATGAGAGGGTCCCACGAGCAGTACTTC. As protein: CASSPGSMRGSHEQYF. Full variable domain (rest looked up from reference TRBV2 and TRBJ2-7): EPEVTQTPSHQVTQMGQEVILRCVPISNHLYFYWYRQILGQKVEFLVSFYNNEISEKSEIFDDQFSVERPDGSNFTLKIRSTKLEDSAMYFCASSPGSMRGSHEQYFGPGTRLTVT.

Ten or more counts support this clone. V is TRBV5-4 and J is TRBJ2-5; 8 bases agree with TRBD2. Per germline, CDR1 SGHNT and CDR2 YYREEE (reference sequence). The CDR3 has 15 residues. V gave up 0 bases and J gave up 5 bases; unmatched junction bases: 6. The CDR3 sequence is CASSLATGGGETQYF. CDR3 DNA: TGTGCCAGCAGCTTGGCCACGGGAGGGGGGGAGACCCAGTACTTC.